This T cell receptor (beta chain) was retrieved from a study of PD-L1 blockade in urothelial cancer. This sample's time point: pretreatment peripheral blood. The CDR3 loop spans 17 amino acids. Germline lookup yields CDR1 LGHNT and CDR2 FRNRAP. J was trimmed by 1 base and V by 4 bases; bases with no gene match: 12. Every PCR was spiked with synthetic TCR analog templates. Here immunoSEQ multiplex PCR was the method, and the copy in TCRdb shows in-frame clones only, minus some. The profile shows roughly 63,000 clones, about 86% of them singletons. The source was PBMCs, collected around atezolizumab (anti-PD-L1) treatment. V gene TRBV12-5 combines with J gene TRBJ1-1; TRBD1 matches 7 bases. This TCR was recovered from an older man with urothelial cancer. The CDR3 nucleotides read TGTGCTAGTGGTTCACCCCGGGACAGAACTTCGAACACTGAAGCTTTCTTT. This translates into CASGSPRDRTSNTEAFF.